A single sample is the source of the 5 T cell receptor beta chains below, sequenced in a study of T cell changes during pregnancy in multiple sclerosis. Clones were sequenced by immunoSEQ multiplex PCR, and TCRdb holds only the in-frame ones, with some missing. The table lists about 100,000 clones, about 92% of them singletons. The sample was peripheral blood, taken in the second trimester of pregnancy. The receptor set was obtained from a female donor with multiple sclerosis, enrolled in a pregnancy study.

The rearrangement joins TRBV28 to TRBJ2-3; weak D call: TRBD2 (6 bases). CDR1 MDHEN and CDR2 SYDVKM come from the germline V gene. V lost 2 bases and J 1 base, leaving 13 bases between the germline ends. This CDR3 contains 16 residues. The CDR3 DNA follows: TGTGCCAGCAGTTTAGGAGGGCCGAGTGGCACAGATACGCAGTATTTT. Its protein is CASSLGGPSGTDTQYF.

This CDR3 is CASSRVSGRDVYNEQFF. The CDR3 nucleotides read TGCGCCAGCAGCCGAGTTAGCGGGAGGGATGTCTACAATGAGCAGTTCTTC. V gene TRBV5-1 combines with J gene TRBJ2-1; 11 bases agree with TRBD2. Looked up from germline, CDR1 is SGHRS and CDR2 is YFSETQ. This CDR3 is 17 amino acids long. V lost 4 bases, J lost 3 bases, and 9 bases stayed unmatched. The complete variable domain, with remaining parts taken from reference TRBV5-1 and TRBJ2-1, reads KAGVTQTPRYLIKTRGQQVTLSCSPISGHRSVSWYQQTPGQGLQFLFEYFSETQRNKGNFPGRFSGRQFSNSRSEMNVSTLELGDSALYLCASSRVSGRDVYNEQFFGPGTRLTVL.

V gene TRBV5-1 combines with J gene TRBJ1-2; no reliable D call. Germline CDR1 SGHRS, CDR2 YFSETQ. Trimming left V 0 bases short and J 1 base short, with 16 bases between. The CDR3 loop spans 17 amino acids. CDR3 nucleotide sequence: TGCGCCAGCAGCTTGGCGGCAGGCCTCCACCTTAACTATGGCTACACCTTC. Its protein product is CASSLAAGLHLNYGYTF.

The rearrangement joins TRBV23-1 to TRBJ1-4, with D tentatively TRBD1 (6 bases). TRBV23-1 is an ORF; its function is uncertain. This CDR3 region has 16 residues. V was shortened by 4 bases and J by 0 bases, with 12 bases between the two germline ends. CDR3 sequence (DNA): TGCGCCAGCAGTCCTAGGGGGGGCCCAACTAATGAAAAACTGTTTTTT. This encodes CASSPRGGPTNEKLFF.

The rearrangement uses TRBV6-4 and TRBJ2-1, with 9 bases that match TRBD2. The trim removed 2 bases at V and 4 bases at J, leaving 15 bases unmatched. CDR1 is MRHNA and CDR2 is SNTAGT in the germline V gene. The CDR3 is made up of 19 amino acids. CDR3 loop: CASSDQAGGYIGRYNEQFF. In DNA, the CDR3 is TGTGCCAGCAGTGACCAAGCGGGAGGATACATCGGAAGATACAATGAGCAGTTCTTC.